This T cell receptor (beta chain) comes out of a study of OX40 agonist ivuxolimab in advanced cancers. Germline V gives CDR1 LNHNV, CDR2 YYDKDF (reference sequence). The CDR3 has 15 amino acids. V lost 0 bases and J 4 bases, leaving 10 bases between the germline ends. Assay: immunoSEQ multiplex PCR; the TCRdb copy retains only in-frame clones and omits some. In the table there are about 37,000 clones, around four fifths of which are singletons. This TCR was sampled from an adult with an advanced solid tumor such as melanoma, head and neck, liver or kidney cancer. Sequencing was performed on CD4+ or CD8+ T cells sorted from blood, taken in a trial of the OX40 agonist ivuxolimab. J is TRBJ1-5 and V is TRBV15; D gene uncertain. This CDR3 reads CATSRDRQKNQPQHF. The CDR3 DNA follows: TGTGCCACCAGCAGAGATCGGCAGAAAAATCAGCCCCAGCATTTT.